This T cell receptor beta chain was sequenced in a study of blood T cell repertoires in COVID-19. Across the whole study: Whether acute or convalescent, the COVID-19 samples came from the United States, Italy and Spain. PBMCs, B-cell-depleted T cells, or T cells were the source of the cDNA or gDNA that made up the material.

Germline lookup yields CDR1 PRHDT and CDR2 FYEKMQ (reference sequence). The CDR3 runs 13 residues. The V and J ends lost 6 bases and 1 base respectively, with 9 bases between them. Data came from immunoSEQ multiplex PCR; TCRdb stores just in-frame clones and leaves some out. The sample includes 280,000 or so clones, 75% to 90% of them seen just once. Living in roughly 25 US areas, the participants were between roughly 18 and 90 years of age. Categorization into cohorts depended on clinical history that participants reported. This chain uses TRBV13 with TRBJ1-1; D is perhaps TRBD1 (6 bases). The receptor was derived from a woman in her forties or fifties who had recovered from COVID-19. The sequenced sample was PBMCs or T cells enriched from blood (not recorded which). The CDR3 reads CASRVGGNTEAFF. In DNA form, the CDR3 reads TGTGCCAGCAGGGTAGGGGGGAACACTGAAGCTTTCTTT.